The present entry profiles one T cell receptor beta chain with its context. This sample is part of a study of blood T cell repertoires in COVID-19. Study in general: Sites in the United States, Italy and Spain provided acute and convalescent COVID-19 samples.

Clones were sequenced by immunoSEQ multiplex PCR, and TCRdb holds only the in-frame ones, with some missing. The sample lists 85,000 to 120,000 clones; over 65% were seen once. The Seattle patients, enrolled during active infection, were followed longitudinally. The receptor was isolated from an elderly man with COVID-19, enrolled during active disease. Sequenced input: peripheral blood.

In DNA, the CDR3 is TGCAGCGTTACGGACAGGCTTCAAGCTTTCTTT. Its protein product is CSVTDRLQAFF. The chain carries TRBV29-1 and TRBJ1-1; 7 bases map to TRBD1. CDR1 is SQVTM and CDR2 is ANQGSEA in the germline V gene. CDR3 length: 11 residues. The V gene end was trimmed by 5 bases and the J gene end by 9 bases; junction bases not matched to a gene: 6.